The entry below gives a single T cell receptor beta chain sequence along with its context. Its target antigen remains unknown. Base qualities were left out, and no much larger clone turns up one base away. High-throughput TCRbeta CDR3 sequencing of frozen genomic DNA was performed by immunoSEQ, including PCR amplification, mapping, bias correction and internal controls. The published analysis was carried out like this. Only productive rearrangements were retained, and each unique TCRbeta sequence was defined by its CDR3 nucleotide sequence together with its V and J gene. Donor-reactive sequences required at least 5-fold expansion in CFSE-low cells versus unstimulated pre-transplant cells and at least 0.01% frequency. Minimum frequency thresholds were set for each subject based on the unstimulated sample with the lowest template count, ensuring at least 90% detection power. Jensen-Shannon divergence between the top 1000 TCRbeta sequences post- versus pre-transplant served as the measure of repertoire turnover. Two-sided Fisher's exact tests were used to test for changes in the detection of donor-reactive sequences. Drawn from immuneACCESS, this table holds only the in-frame rearrangements with V and J called that TCRdb kept. Clones are partly lost; checked studies trace under half to an unresolved V gene and leave the rest unexplained. That table furnishes V, J and clone size, whereas the DNA furnished D and trimming. Recorded for this sample are tens of thousands of clones; roughly 85% of them occurred a single time. 2.5% to 3.5% of the sample comes from the top ten.

This sample was taken from a study of T cell clones after liver transplantation (dated by TCRdb to the late 2010s). Looking at the study overall: The samples were obtained from ITN030ST, a randomized trial that attempted immunosuppression withdrawal within 2 years after liver transplantation. After a pre-transplant mixed lymphocyte reaction, TCRbeta sequencing was used to pinpoint donor-reactive T cell clones, which were subsequently tracked in post-transplant blood. Third party-reactive TCRbeta sequences were also identified from pre-transplant MLRs to serve as an antigen-independent comparator for donor-reactive sequences. Of the eight recipients, three were HCV-positive, while the remaining recipients had been transplanted for non-autoimmune, non-viral indications. Subjects received no induction therapy and standard immunosuppression until randomization at 12-24 months post-transplant. Tolerance was defined as complete withdrawal of immunosuppression for at least one year without a rise in liver enzymes beyond twice the upper limit of normal. Blood samples were collected pre-transplant, then pre-randomization ahead of withdrawal, and finally post-randomization once withdrawal had either been completed or failed. Of the 8 liver transplant recipients making up the studied cohort, 3 were classified as tolerant and 5 as non-tolerant. The research as a whole found: After accounting for repertoire turnover, donor-reactive detection was significantly reduced in 7 of 8 subjects for CD4 and 8 of 8 for CD8. A greater decline was seen for donor-reactive sequences than for third party-reactive sequences, suggesting partial antigen-specific deletion unrelated to withdrawal success. The conclusions were preliminary, being limited by small, heterogeneous patient numbers and by non-standardized post-transplant time points. Low numbers of available donor cells limited the measurable donor-reactive repertoire in a couple of subjects. Circulating donor-reactive CD4 TCRbeta sequences fell significantly post-transplant in most of the 8 subjects, irrespective of tolerance or HCV status. Because no allograft tissue specimens were available, donor-reactive T cells may have migrated into the graft instead of being deleted.

Thawed unstimulated PBMCs were stained for CD3, CD4 and CD8 and FACS-sorted into CD3+CD4+ and CD3+CD8+ populations. Randomization to immunosuppression withdrawal applied to every one of the 8 studied subjects. The Qiagen DNeasy Blood and Tissue Kit was used for genomic DNA isolation. A distance of 8 bases separates the germline ends of V and J, which lose 4 bases and 3 bases respectively. Taken from the germline V gene, the CDR1 and CDR2 loops are KGHSH and LQKENI. The CDR3 goes from the cysteine to the phenylalanine over 13 residues. The sequence is cut down to CDR3 DNA, 39 bases in frame from base 1.

Sample: CD4+ T cells from blood, taken at the 22-month timepoint. The rearranged chain carries TRBV18 and TRBJ2-3, with the D gene uncertain. This receptor was obtained from a human patient who received a liver transplant. Some T cells may derive from the graft donor when a transplant has been performed. The CDR3 reads as follows: CASSRVGTDTQYF. The sequenced DNA: TGTGCCAGCTCACGAGTAGGGACAGATACGCAGTATTTT.